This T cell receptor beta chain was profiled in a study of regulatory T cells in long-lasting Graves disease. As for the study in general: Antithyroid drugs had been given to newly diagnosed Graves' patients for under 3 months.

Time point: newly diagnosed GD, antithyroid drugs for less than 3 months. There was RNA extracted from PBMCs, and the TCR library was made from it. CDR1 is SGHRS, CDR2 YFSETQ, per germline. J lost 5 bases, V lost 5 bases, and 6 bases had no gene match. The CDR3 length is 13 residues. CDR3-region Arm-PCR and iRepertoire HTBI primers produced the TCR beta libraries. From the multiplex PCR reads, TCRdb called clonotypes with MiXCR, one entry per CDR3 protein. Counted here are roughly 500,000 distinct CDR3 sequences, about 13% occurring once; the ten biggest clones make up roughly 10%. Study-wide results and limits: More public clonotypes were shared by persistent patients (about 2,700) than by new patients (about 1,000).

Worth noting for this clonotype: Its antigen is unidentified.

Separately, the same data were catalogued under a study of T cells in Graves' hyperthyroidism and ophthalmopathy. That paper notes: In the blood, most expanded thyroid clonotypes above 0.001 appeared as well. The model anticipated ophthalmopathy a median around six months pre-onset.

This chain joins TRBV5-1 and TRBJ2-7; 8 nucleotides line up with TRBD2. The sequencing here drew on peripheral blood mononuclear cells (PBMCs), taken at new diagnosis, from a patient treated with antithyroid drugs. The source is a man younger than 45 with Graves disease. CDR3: CASRGGTSNEQYF. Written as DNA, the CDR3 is TGCGCCAGCAGAGGGGGGACTAGTAACGAGCAGTACTTC.